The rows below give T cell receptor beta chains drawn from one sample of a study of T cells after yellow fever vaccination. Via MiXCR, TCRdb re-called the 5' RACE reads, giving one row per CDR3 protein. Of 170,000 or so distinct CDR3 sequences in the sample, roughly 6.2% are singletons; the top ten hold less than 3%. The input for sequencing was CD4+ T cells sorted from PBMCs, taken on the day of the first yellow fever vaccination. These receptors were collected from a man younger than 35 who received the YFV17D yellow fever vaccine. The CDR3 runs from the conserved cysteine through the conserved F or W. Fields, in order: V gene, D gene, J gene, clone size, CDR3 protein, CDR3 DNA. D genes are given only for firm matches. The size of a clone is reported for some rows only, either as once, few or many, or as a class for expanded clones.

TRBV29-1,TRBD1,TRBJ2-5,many,CSATQGAGKTQYF,TGCAGCGCAACACAGGGGGCAGGAAAGACCCAGTACTTC
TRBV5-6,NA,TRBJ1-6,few,CASSETESSYNSPLHF,TGTGCCAGCAGCGAGACAGAAAGCTCCTATAATTCACCCCTCCACTTT
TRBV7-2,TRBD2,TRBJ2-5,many,CASSLSLAGSQETQYF,TGTGCCAGCAGCTTATCCCTAGCGGGGAGTCAAGAGACCCAGTACTTC
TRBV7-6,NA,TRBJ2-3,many,CASSFNSLDTQYF,TGTGCCAGCAGCTTTAATTCTCTGGATACGCAGTATTTT
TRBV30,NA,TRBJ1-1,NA,CASGQQNTEAFF,TGTGCCTCAGGACAGCAAAACACTGAAGCTTTCTTT
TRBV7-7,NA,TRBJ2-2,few,CASSLNPNTGELFF,TGTGCTAGCAGCTTAAACCCGAACACCGGGGAGCTGTTTTTT
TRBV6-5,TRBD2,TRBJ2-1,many,CASSLAGGPWNEQFF,TGTGCCAGCAGCCTAGCGGGGGGGCCGTGGAATGAGCAGTTCTTC
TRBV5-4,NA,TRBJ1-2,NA,CASSASGIPGSYTF,TGTGCCAGCAGCGCGTCCGGGATACCGGGGAGCTACACCTTC
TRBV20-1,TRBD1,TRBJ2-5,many,CSARTGGETQYF,TGCAGTGCCCGGACAGGGGGAGAGACCCAGTACTTC
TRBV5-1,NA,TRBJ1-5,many,CASSLGGQYSNQPQHF,TGCGCCAGCAGCTTGGGTGGACAGTATAGCAATCAGCCCCAGCATTTT
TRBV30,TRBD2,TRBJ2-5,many,CAWSFLRTSGAWGETQYF,TGTGCCTGGAGTTTCCTTCGGACTAGCGGGGCTTGGGGAGAGACCCAGTACTTC
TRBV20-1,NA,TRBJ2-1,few,CSASPGGTVLYNEQFF,TGCAGTGCTAGCCCAGGTGGGACTGTTCTCTACAATGAGCAGTTCTTC
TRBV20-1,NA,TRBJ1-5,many,CSALQGRYNQPQHF,TGCAGTGCCCTACAAGGACGTTACAATCAGCCCCAGCATTTT
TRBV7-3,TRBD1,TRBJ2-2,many,CASSQGGQGSTGELFF,TGTGCCAGCAGCCAAGGGGGACAGGGATCCACCGGGGAGCTGTTTTTT
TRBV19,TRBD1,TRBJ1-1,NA,CASSKYPQGGTEAFF,TGTGCCAGTAGTAAATACCCCCAGGGGGGCACTGAAGCTTTCTTT
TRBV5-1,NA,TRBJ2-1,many,CASSSRGDGTNEQFF,TGCGCCAGCAGCTCCCGAGGGGACGGGACCAATGAGCAGTTCTTC
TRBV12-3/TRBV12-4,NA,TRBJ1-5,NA,CASNGIGGEDQPQHF,TGTGCCAGCAACGGTATTGGGGGGGAAGATCAGCCCCAGCATTTT
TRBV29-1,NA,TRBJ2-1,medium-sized,CSVAPRFNNEQFF,TGCAGCGTTGCTCCGCGATTCAACAATGAGCAGTTCTTC
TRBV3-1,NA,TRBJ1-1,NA,CASSQDLTEAFF,TGTGCCAGCAGCCAAGATTTAACTGAAGCTTTCTTT
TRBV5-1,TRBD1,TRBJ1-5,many,CASSFGTALDQPQHF,TGCGCCAGCAGCTTCGGGACAGCGCTCGATCAGCCCCAGCATTTT
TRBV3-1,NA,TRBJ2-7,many,CASSQTGAVYEQYF,TGTGCCAGCAGCCAAACCGGGGCGGTATACGAGCAGTACTTC
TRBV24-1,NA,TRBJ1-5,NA,CATSELQPQHF,TGTGCCACCAGTGAGCTTCAGCCCCAGCATTTT
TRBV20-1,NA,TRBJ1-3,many,CSAITPGPSGDTIYF,TGCAGTGCTATCACGCCGGGACCCTCCGGGGACACCATATATTTT
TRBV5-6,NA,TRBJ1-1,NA,CASSLGVTEAFF,TGTGCCAGCAGCCTGGGGGTCACTGAAGCTTTCTTT
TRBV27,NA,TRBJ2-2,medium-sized,CATGSANTGELFF,TGTGCCACTGGGTCGGCCAACACCGGGGAGCTGTTTTTT
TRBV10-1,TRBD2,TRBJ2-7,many,CASSESNRLAGEKQYF,TGCGCCAGCAGTGAGTCGAATCGGCTAGCGGGGGAAAAGCAGTACTTC
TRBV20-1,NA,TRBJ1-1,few,CSARDHRQTFRGAFF,TGCAGTGCTAGAGATCATCGACAGACCTTTAGAGGAGCTTTCTTT
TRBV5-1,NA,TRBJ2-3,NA,CASSLASKTDTQYF,TGCGCCAGCAGCTTGGCTTCGAAGACAGATACGCAGTATTTT
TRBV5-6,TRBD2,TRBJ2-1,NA,CASSNTGGAQFF,TGTGCCAGCAGCAATACCGGGGGGGCCCAGTTCTTC
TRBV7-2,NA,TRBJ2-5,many,CASSLRPGEEETQYF,TGTGCCAGCAGCCTCCGGCCAGGGGAAGAAGAGACCCAGTACTTC
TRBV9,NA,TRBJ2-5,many,CASSVGGYQETQYF,TGTGCCAGCAGCGTAGGGGGGTACCAAGAGACCCAGTACTTC
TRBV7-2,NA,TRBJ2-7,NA,CASSLGGGRASYEQYF,TGTGCCAGCAGCTTAGGAGGCGGCAGGGCGTCCTACGAGCAGTACTTC
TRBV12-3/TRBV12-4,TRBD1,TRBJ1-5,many,CASAGTGSYQPQHF,TGTGCCAGCGCAGGGACAGGGTCCTATCAGCCCCAGCATTTT
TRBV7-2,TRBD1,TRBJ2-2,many,CASSPYQGVNTGELFF,TGTGCCAGCAGCCCATATCAGGGGGTGAACACCGGGGAGCTGTTTTTT
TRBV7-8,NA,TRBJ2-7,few,CASSLVTGYEQYF,TGTGCCAGCAGCTTAGTCACGGGATACGAGCAGTACTTC
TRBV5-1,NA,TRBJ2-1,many,CASKEGPFGDEQFF,TGCGCCAGCAAGGAGGGACCGTTCGGGGATGAGCAGTTCTTC
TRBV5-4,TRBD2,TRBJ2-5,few,CATRGGYQETQYF,TGTGCCACACGGGGGGGGTACCAAGAGACCCAGTACTTC
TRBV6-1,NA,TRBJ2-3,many,CASSPSHATDTQYF,TGTGCCAGCAGTCCGTCCCATGCCACAGATACGCAGTATTTT
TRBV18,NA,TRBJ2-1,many,CASSPRAGSSSYNEQFF,TGTGCCAGCTCACCCCGGGCCGGATCGAGCTCCTACAATGAGCAGTTCTTC
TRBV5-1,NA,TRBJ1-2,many,CASSLGQGRGRGYTF,TGCGCCAGCAGCTTGGGCCAGGGACGGGGCCGTGGCTACACCTTC
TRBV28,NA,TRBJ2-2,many,CASSTEKQAQNTGELFF,TGTGCCAGCAGCACAGAGAAGCAGGCGCAGAACACCGGGGAGCTGTTTTTT
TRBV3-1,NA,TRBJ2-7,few,CASSHLSKGGYEQYF,TGTGCCAGCAGCCACCTAAGCAAAGGGGGGTACGAGCAGTACTTC
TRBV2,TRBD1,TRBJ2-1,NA,CASSGTGLNEQFF,TGTGCCAGCAGCGGGACAGGGCTCAATGAGCAGTTCTTC
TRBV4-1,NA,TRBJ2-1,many,CASSQVARDYNEQFF,TGCGCCAGCAGCCAAGTAGCTCGGGACTACAATGAGCAGTTCTTC
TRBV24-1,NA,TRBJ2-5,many,CATSDSVRGGQETQYF,TGTGCCACCAGTGATTCGGTCAGGGGGGGTCAAGAGACCCAGTACTTC
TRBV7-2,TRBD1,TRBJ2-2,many,CASSLRQGNTGELFF,TGTGCCAGCAGCTTACGACAGGGGAACACCGGGGAGCTGTTTTTT
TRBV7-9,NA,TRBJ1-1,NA,CASSISGTGYTEAFF,TGTGCCAGCAGCATCAGCGGTACCGGTTACACTGAAGCTTTCTTT
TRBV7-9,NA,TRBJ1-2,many,CASSPWGAKSNYGYTF,TGTGCCAGCAGCCCATGGGGGGCGAAGTCTAACTATGGCTACACCTTC
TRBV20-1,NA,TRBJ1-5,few,CSAPPTANQPQHF,TGCAGTGCCCCCCCCACCGCTAATCAGCCCCAGCATTTT
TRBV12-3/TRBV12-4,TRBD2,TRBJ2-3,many,CASSRGTSGGMGTQYF,TGTGCCAGCAGTCGTGGGACTAGCGGGGGTATGGGTACGCAGTATTTT
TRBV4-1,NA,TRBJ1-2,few,CASSPLNGQSNYGYTF,TGCGCCAGCAGCCCCTTAAACGGACAGAGTAACTATGGCTACACCTTC
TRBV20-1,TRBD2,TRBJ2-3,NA,CSARRFRAGGGTSTDTQYF,TGCAGTGCTAGGAGGTTCAGGGCCGGCGGGGGGACTAGCACAGATACGCAGTATTTT
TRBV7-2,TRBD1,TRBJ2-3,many,CASSPDREIQYF,TGTGCCAGCAGCCCCGACAGGGAAATCCAGTATTTT
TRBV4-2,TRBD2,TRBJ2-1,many,CASSQDGTSGAYNEQFF,TGTGCCAGCAGCCAAGATGGGACTAGCGGGGCTTACAATGAGCAGTTCTTC
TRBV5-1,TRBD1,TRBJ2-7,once,CASSLVPGGYEQYF,TGCGCCAGCAGCTTGGTACCAGGGGGATACGAGCAGTACTTC
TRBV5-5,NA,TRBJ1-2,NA,CASSLGGSPNYGYTF,TGTGCCAGCAGCTTGGGAGGGTCCCCTAACTATGGCTACACCTTC
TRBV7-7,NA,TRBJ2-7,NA,CASSFGVSYEQYF,TGTGCCAGCAGCTTTGGGGTTTCCTACGAGCAGTACTTC
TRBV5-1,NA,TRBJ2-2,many,CASIEGRVNTGELFF,TGCGCCAGCATCGAGGGCAGGGTGAACACCGGGGAGCTGTTTTTT